These 16 T cell receptor beta chains were all obtained from the same sample, sequenced in a study of cytomegalovirus exposure and HLA in healthy donors (dated 2017 in TCRdb). The library relied on the immunoSEQ multiplex PCR assay. A mixture of 60 forward primers for TCR Vbeta segments and 13 reverse primers for TCR Jbeta segments was used in the multiplex PCR. Imported from immuneACCESS, the table was reduced by TCRdb to in-frame sequences with V and J called. These copies leave out some clones; in studies compared against another copy, an unresolved V gene accounts for under half, and the cause of the remainder is not known. Counted in this sample were over 100,000 clones; 81% of them appeared once. The ten largest clonotypes hold over 2% of the sample. The sequenced sample consisted of PBMCs. The receptors derive from a woman aged 25 to 39 in good health and CMV-seronegative.

The genes are TRBV6-5 and TRBJ1-2; TRBD1 matches 8 bases. V trimming: 6 bases; J trimming: 7 bases; junction bases outside the gene matches: 10. Per germline, CDR1 MNHEY and CDR2 SVGAGI. This CDR3 spans 14 amino acids. This CDR3 reads CASRREDRVAGYTF. Written as DNA, the CDR3 is TGTGCCAGCAGGCGAGAGGACAGGGTGGCTGGCTACACCTTC.

This chain connects TRBV9 to TRBJ2-7, with a weak D call TRBD2 (5 bases). Deletions cut 4 bases from V and 2 bases from J, with 13 bases between. From germline, CDR1 is SGDLS and CDR2 YYNGEE. The length of the CDR3 is 14 residues. The CDR3 DNA sequence: TGTGCCAGCAGCCCCCGGACGGGGACCTACGAGCAGTACTTC. It yields the protein CASSPRTGTYEQYF. Full variable domain (missing parts from reference TRBV9 and TRBJ2-7): DSGVTQTPKHLITATGQRVTLRCSPRSGDLSVYWYQQSLDQGLQFLIQYYNGEERAKGNILERFSAQQFPDLHSELNLSSLELGDSALYFCASSPRTGTYEQYFGPGTRLTVT.

The rearrangement links TRBV29-1 to TRBJ2-7; 14 nucleotides agree with TRBD2. Germline loops: CDR1 SQVTM, CDR2 ANQGSEA. CDR3 length equals 16 residues. Trimming cost V 7 bases and J 5 bases; bases outside gene matches: 13. The CDR3 spells CSGTGTSGRTMDEQYF. Written as DNA, the CDR3 is TGCAGCGGGACCGGGACTAGCGGGAGAACGATGGACGAGCAGTACTTC.

This clone was seen a few times. This chain connects TRBV2 to TRBJ1-4, with D perhaps matching TRBD1 (6 bases). Germline assignment: CDR1 SNHLY and CDR2 FYNNEI. This CDR3 spans 15 amino acids. The V end lost 2 bases, the J end lost 5 bases, and 12 bases lay between the germline ends. The CDR3 sequence is CASSERGQRNEKLFF. Here the CDR3 DNA reads TGTGCCAGCAGTGAACGTGGACAGAGAAATGAAAAACTGTTTTTT.

The table lists this clone with a few counts. V gene TRBV27 combines with J gene TRBJ2-7; the D gene is possibly TRBD2 (6 bases). V was cut by 8 bases and J by 4 bases, with 21 bases left in between. CDR1 is MNHEY, CDR2 SMNVEV, per germline (reference sequence). The CDR3 contains 15 residues. The CDR3 DNA follows: TGTGCCAGCTCCTATTCTTTGGGGGGTTCGTACGAGCAGTACTTC. Amino acids: CASSYSLGGSYEQYF.

V gene TRBV19 combines with J gene TRBJ1-4; 7 positions match TRBD1. Germline loops: CDR1 LNHDA, CDR2 SQIVND (reference sequence). V dropped 3 bases and J dropped 5; count of bases not matched to a gene: 9. The CDR3 contains 16 residues. DNA of the CDR3: TGTGCCAGTAGTATCCGCAGGGGGACACGGAATGAAAAACTGTTTTTT. It codes for CASSIRRGTRNEKLFF.

The chain joins TRBV5-8 to TRBJ1-2; D is undetermined. The V gene's germline CDR1 is SGHTS and CDR2 YDEGEE. CDR3 length: 14 amino acids. V was trimmed by 0 bases and J by 8 bases, leaving 14 bases between them. The CDR3 DNA is TGTGCCAGCAGCTTGGCCGCGGGTGTCGGGGGCTACACCTTC. This encodes CASSLAAGVGGYTF.

The chain couples TRBV28 to TRBJ1-2, with TRBD1 matching over 10 bases. This CDR3 has 15 residues. Unmatched junction bases numbered 11, after V lost 7 bases and J lost 6 bases. CDR1 MDHEN and CDR2 SYDVKM come from the germline V gene. This CDR3 reads CASNNLRDRGDGYTF. The CDR3 region has the DNA TGTGCCAGCAATAACCTCCGGGACAGGGGAGATGGCTACACCTTC.

The rearrangement links TRBV18 to TRBJ1-2; tentative D call: TRBD1 (6 bases). The V end lost 3 bases, the J end lost 13 bases, and 24 bases lay between the germline ends. Looked up from germline, CDR1 is KGHSH and CDR2 is LQKENI. The CDR3 length is 15 residues. The CDR3 protein is CASSPTPGTTVLGTF. The CDR3 DNA reads as TGTGCCAGCTCACCGACCCCTGGGACAACCGTTTTAGGCACCTTC.

The chain is built from TRBV9 and TRBJ2-4; D possibly corresponds to TRBD1 (6 bases). The CDR3 length is 12 residues. From germline, CDR1 is SGDLS and CDR2 YYNGEE. V dropped 4 bases and J dropped 10 bases, with 12 bases sitting between them. Here the CDR3 DNA reads TGTGCCAGCAGCCCGGACAGCCGAATTCAGTACTTC. Amino acids: CASSPDSRIQYF.

The chain recombines TRBV6-5 with TRBJ2-7; D possibly corresponds to TRBD1 (6 bases). CDR3 length equals 14 residues. Germline CDR1 reads MNHEY; CDR2 reads SVGAGI. The V end was cut by 5 bases, the J end by 0 bases, with 11 bases between. In DNA, the CDR3 is TGTGCCAGCAGTCAGCAGGGGACCTCCTACGAGCAGTACTTC. Residues: CASSQQGTSYEQYF.

This sequence joins TRBV5-6 and TRBJ2-2, with 11 positions matching TRBD2. V lost 5 bases to trimming and J lost 5 bases; unmatched junction nucleotides: 14. Per germline, CDR1 SGHDT and CDR2 YYEEEE. The CDR3 loop spans 18 amino acids. For the CDR3, the DNA is TGTGCCAGCAGTTTCGCTATCAAACTAGCGGGAGATACCGGGGAGCTGTTTTTT. It is translated as CASSFAIKLAGDTGELFF.

The V gene is TRBV28, the J gene TRBJ2-7, with a weak D call TRBD1 (6 bases). V was cut by 7 bases and J by 0 bases, with 19 bases left in between. CDR3 length: 16 residues. CDR1 is MDHEN and CDR2 is SYDVKM in the germline V gene. This chain's CDR3 is CASMGTPGRSSYEQYF. CDR3 nucleotides: TGTGCCAGCATGGGGACACCTGGCAGGAGCTCCTACGAGCAGTACTTC.

The rearrangement uses TRBV27 and TRBJ2-7, with 7 positions matching TRBD2. Germline-derived CDR1 and CDR2 are MNHEY and SMNVEV (reference sequence). V dropped 3 bases and J dropped 6; count of bases not matched to a gene: 8. The CDR3 sequence is 14 residues long. The CDR3 loop is CASSFGGGGIEQYF. As DNA, the CDR3 is TGTGCCAGCAGTTTTGGTGGGGGGGGAATCGAGCAGTACTTC.

V is TRBV19 and J is TRBJ2-7; D possibly uses TRBD1 or TRBD2 (6 bases each). V dropped 5 bases and J dropped 3 bases, with 17 bases sitting between them. This CDR3 has 15 amino acids. The germline V gene has CDR1 LNHDA and CDR2 SQIVND (reference sequence). DNA for the CDR3: TGTGCCAGTAGTTTAGGGGGGACACCAAACTACGAGCAGTACTTC. Encoded protein: CASSLGGTPNYEQYF.

CDR3 nucleotide sequence: TGTGCCAGCAGCCGTGCGAGCTCTGGAAACACCATATATTTT. This encodes CASSRASSGNTIYF. J is TRBJ1-3 and V is TRBV4-2, with D hard to call. The CDR3 sequence is 14 residues long. Per the germline V gene, CDR1 is LGHNA and CDR2 is YNFKEQ. The V end lost 4 bases, the J end lost 0 bases, and 7 bases lay between the germline ends.